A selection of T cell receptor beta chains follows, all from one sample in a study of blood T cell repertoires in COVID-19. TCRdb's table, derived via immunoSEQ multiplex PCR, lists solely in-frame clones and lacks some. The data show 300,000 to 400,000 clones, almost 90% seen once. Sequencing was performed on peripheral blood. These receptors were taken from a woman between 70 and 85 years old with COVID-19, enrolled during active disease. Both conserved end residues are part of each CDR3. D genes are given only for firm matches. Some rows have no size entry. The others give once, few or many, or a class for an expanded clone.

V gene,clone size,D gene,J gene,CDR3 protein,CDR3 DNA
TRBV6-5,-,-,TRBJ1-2,CASSYSLGSNYGYTF,TGTGCCAGCAGTTACTCGTTGGGCAGCAACTATGGCTACACCTTC
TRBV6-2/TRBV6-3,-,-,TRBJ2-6,CASSLGGSSGANVLTF,TGTGCCAGCAGTTTAGGAGGGAGCTCTGGGGCCAACGTCCTGACTTTC
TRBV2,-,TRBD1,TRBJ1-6,CASSEKGQGVSPLHF,TGTGCCAGCAGTGAAAAGGGCCAGGGGGTATCACCCCTCCACTTT
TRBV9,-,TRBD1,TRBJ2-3,CASSVGQASYTQYF,TGTGCCAGCAGCGTCGGACAGGCGAGCTATACGCAGTATTTT
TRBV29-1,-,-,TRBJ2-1,CSVEAVSTYNEQFF,TGCAGCGTTGAAGCAGTATCGACCTACAATGAGCAGTTCTTC
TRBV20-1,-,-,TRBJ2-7,CSASVMGLYEQYF,TGCAGTGCTAGTGTTATGGGCCTCTACGAGCAGTACTTC
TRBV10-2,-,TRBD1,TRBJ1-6,CASMHRGFAYNSPLHF,TGCGCCAGCATGCACAGGGGATTCGCCTATAATTCACCCCTCCACTTT
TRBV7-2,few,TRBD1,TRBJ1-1,CASTVTGAYTEAFF,TGTGCCAGCACCGTAACAGGGGCCTACACTGAAGCTTTCTTT
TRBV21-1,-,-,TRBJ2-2,CASSHIYRDRGLGGELFF,TGTGCCAGCAGCCACATCTACCGGGACAGGGGGCTTGGCGGGGAGCTGTTTTTT
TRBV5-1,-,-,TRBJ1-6,CASSFAQNSPLHF,TGCGCCAGCAGCTTTGCACAAAATTCACCCCTCCACTTT
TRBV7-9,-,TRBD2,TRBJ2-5,CASSLGRGGETQYF,TGTGCCAGCAGCCTCGGGAGGGGAGGGGAGACCCAGTACTTC
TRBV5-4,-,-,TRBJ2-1,CASSLGGPAYNEQFF,TGTGCCAGCAGCTTAGGGGGTCCCGCCTACAATGAGCAGTTCTTC
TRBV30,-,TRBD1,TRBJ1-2,CAWSVGRGDGYTF,TGTGCCTGGAGTGTGGGCAGGGGGGATGGCTACACCTTC
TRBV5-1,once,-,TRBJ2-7,CASSWTITTSEQYF,TGCGCCAGCAGCTGGACAATTACTACGTCCGAGCAGTACTTC
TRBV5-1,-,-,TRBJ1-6,CASAPRAGRDNSPLHF,TGCGCCAGCGCCCCTCGGGCAGGCAGGGATAATTCACCCCTCCACTTT
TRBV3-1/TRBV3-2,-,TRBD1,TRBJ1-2,CASSQGQGWNYGYTF,TGTGCCAGCAGCCAAGGACAGGGGTGGAACTATGGCTACACCTTC
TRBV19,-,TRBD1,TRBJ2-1,CASSTQGSPYNEQFF,TGTGCCAGTAGTACACAGGGGTCCCCCTACAATGAGCAGTTCTTC
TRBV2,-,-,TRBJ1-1,CASSDLPGRTEAFF,TGTGCCAGCAGTGATCTACCAGGGAGGACTGAAGCTTTCTTT
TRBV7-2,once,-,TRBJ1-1,CASSSQMEGTEAFF,TGTGCCAGCAGCTCTCAAATGGAGGGGACTGAAGCTTTCTTT
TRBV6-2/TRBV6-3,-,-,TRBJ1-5,CASSQGSNQPQHF,TGTGCCAGCAGTCAGGGGAGCAATCAGCCCCAGCATTTT
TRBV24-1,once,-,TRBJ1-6,CATSDSLGGATLHF,TGTGCCACCAGTGATTCCTTGGGGGGAGCGACCCTCCACTTT
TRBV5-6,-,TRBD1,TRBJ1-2,CASSPWDRVNYGYTF,TGTGCCAGCAGCCCGTGGGACAGGGTTAACTATGGCTACACCTTC
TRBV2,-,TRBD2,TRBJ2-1,CASSLAVSYNEQFF,TGTGCCAGCAGTCTAGCGGTTTCCTACAATGAGCAGTTCTTC
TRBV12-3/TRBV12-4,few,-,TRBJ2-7,CASSSRVHEQYF,TGTGCCAGCAGTTCTAGAGTCCACGAGCAGTACTTC
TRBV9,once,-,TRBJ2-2,CASSVPTDTGELFF,TGTGCCAGCAGCGTCCCGACAGACACCGGGGAGCTGTTTTTT
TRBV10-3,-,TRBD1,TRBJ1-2,CAIREGQGAGYTF,TGTGCCATCAGAGAAGGACAGGGGGCTGGCTACACCTTC
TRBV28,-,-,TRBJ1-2,CASSGGVMTANYGYTF,TGTGCCAGCAGTGGGGGCGTTATGACAGCTAACTATGGCTACACCTTC
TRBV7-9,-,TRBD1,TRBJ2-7,CASSSQDRGLREQYF,TGTGCCAGCAGCTCCCAGGACAGGGGACTGCGCGAGCAGTACTTC
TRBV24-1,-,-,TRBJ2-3,CATSDTEGTDTQYF,TGTGCCACCAGTGATACAGAGGGTACAGATACGCAGTATTTT
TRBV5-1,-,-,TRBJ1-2,CASSLENRDGYTF,TGCGCCAGCAGCTTGGAAAACCGGGATGGCTACACCTTC
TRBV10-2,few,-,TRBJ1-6,CASSELHLNSPLHF,TGCGCCAGCAGTGAGTTACACCTTAATTCACCCCTCCACTTT
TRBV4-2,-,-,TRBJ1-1,CASSQTQGNTEAFF,TGTGCCAGCAGCCAAACACAGGGGAACACTGAAGCTTTCTTT
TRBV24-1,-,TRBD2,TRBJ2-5,CATSDLPQSGGGETQYF,TGTGCCACCAGTGATTTGCCCCAATCCGGGGGGGGAGAGACCCAGTACTTC
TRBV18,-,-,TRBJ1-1,CASSPWSLTEAFF,TGTGCCAGCTCACCCTGGAGTCTCACTGAAGCTTTCTTT
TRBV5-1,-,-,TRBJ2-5,CASSLPQGGETQYF,TGCGCCAGCAGCTTACCACAGGGTGGAGAGACCCAGTACTTC
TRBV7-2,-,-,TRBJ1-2,CASNHGPGLGYTF,TGTGCCAGCAACCACGGACCGGGACTTGGCTACACCTTC
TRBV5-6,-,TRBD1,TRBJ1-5,CASSLMDRGHQPQHF,TGTGCCAGCAGCTTGATGGACAGGGGACATCAGCCCCAGCATTTT
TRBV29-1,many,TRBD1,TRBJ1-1,CSGKGAAGTEAFF,TGCAGCGGGAAGGGGGCGGCGGGCACTGAAGCTTTCTTT
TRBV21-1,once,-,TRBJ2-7,CASCRGDRSDHSYEQYF,TGTGCCAGCTGCCGGGGGGACAGGTCTGACCACTCCTACGAGCAGTACTTC
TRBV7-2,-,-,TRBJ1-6,CASSLTRANSPLHF,TGTGCCAGCAGCTTAACCAGGGCTAATTCACCCCTCCACTTT
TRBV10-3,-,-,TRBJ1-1,CAISGARAEAFF,TGTGCCATCAGTGGGGCGAGAGCTGAAGCTTTCTTT
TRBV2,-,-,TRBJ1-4,CARGQGNEKLFF,TGTGCCAGGGGGCAGGGGAATGAAAAACTGTTTTTT
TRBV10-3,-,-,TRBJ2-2,CAISESRASNTGELFF,TGTGCCATCAGTGAGTCGAGAGCTAGTAACACCGGGGAGCTGTTTTTT
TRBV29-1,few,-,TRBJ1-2,CSVGAANYGYTF,TGCAGCGTTGGCGCGGCTAACTATGGCTACACCTTC
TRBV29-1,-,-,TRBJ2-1,CSVKGLLGEQFF,TGCAGCGTTAAGGGGCTATTGGGCGAGCAGTTCTTC
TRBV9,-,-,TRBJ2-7,CASSASSGSYEQYF,TGTGCCAGCAGCGCCTCCTCAGGGTCCTACGAGCAGTACTTC